These 7 T cell receptor beta chains were all obtained from the same sample, sequenced in a study of a mutant IDH1 vaccine in newly diagnosed glioma (dated by TCRdb to about 2021). The receptor library was made with the immunoSEQ multiplex PCR assay. The table was pulled from immuneACCESS by TCRdb, which kept in-frame rearrangements only. Such tables lose some clones; where checked, under half of the loss comes from unresolved V genes, and the rest has no known cause. Recorded for this sample are 24,000 or so clones; about 92% of them occurred a single time. Around 1.2% of the sample is in the top ten clones. The time point label here, explained by the study, means: baseline, week 1 (first vaccination visit). The treatment or condition label for this specimen denotes: pre-vaccination baseline after standard-of-care therapy. This specimen consisted of PBMCs, obtained from a glioma patient treated with radiotherapy, temozolomide or both. The receptor set was obtained from a man in his forties or fifties with glioma.

The V gene is TRBV19, the J gene TRBJ1-5; tentatively, D is TRBD1 (5 bases). V lost 6 bases and J lost 0, with 12 bases in between. The CDR3 is made up of 15 amino acids. CDR1 and CDR2 (germline): LNHDA, SQIVND (reference sequence). CDR3 region: CASRTTVYSNQPQHF. The CDR3 nucleotides read TGTGCCAGTAGGACGACAGTATATAGCAATCAGCCCCAGCATTTT.

The V and J genes are TRBV7-9 and TRBJ2-1; TRBD2 might be the D (6 bases). The CDR3 totals 16 residues. V gave up 5 bases and J gave up 10 bases, with 24 bases separating them. CDR1 and CDR2 from the germline V gene are SEHNR and FQNEAQ (reference sequence). The CDR3 DNA follows: TGTGCCAGCAGCCCCCTCCGTCTGTCACTAGCAGGCGAGCAGTTCTTC. This translates into CASSPLRLSLAGEQFF.

The chain employs TRBV6-1 and TRBJ2-6, with no clear D. The CDR3 loop spans 15 amino acids. The germline V gene encodes CDR1 MNHNS and CDR2 SASEGT. Trimming took off 4 bases at V and 4 bases at J, with 11 bases between the two ends. CDR3 protein: CASSVKPAGANVLTF. The DNA for the CDR3 is TGTGCCAGCAGTGTGAAGCCCGCAGGGGCCAACGTCCTGACTTTC.

The chain is built from TRBV19 and TRBJ2-3; D remains unclear. This CDR3 is built from 12 residues. V dropped 8 bases and J dropped 4 bases, with 10 bases sitting between them. Germline-derived CDR1 and CDR2 are LNHDA and SQIVND (reference sequence). CDR3 loop: CASCRVPDTQYF. The CDR3 nucleotides read TGTGCCAGTTGTCGGGTCCCAGATACGCAGTATTTT.

The chain carries TRBV7-9 and TRBJ1-6; tentative D call: TRBD1 (6 bases). V was shortened by 5 bases and J by 7 bases, with 12 bases between the two germline ends. The CDR3 is 14 residues long. In germline, CDR1 is SEHNR, CDR2 FQNEAQ (reference sequence). The CDR3 DNA sequence: TGTGCCAGCAGCCGGACAGAGACAAATTCACCCCTCCACTTT. Translation: CASSRTETNSPLHF. Full variable domain (outside the CDR3, taken from reference TRBV7-9 and TRBJ1-6): DTGVSQNPRHKITKRGQNVTFRCDPISEHNRLYWYRQTLGQGPEFLTYFQNEAQLEKSRLLSDRFSAERPKGSFSTLEIQRTEQGDSAMYLCASSRTETNSPLHFGNGTRLTVT.

CDR3 nucleotide sequence: TGTGCCAGCAGTTTTGGAGGGGAGCAGTTCTTC. Translation gives CASSFGGEQFF. The V gene is TRBV27, the J gene TRBJ2-1; D is perhaps TRBD2 (6 bases). CDR1 and CDR2 from the germline V gene are MNHEY and SMNVEV (reference sequence). This CDR3 region has 11 residues. Trimming removed 3 bases at V and 10 bases at J, with 7 bases between.

The chain joins TRBV7-2 to TRBJ2-5, with 8 bases that match TRBD2. The CDR3 is 14 residues long. J lost 4 bases, V lost 5 bases, and 6 bases had no gene match. CDR1 is SGHTA and CDR2 is FQGNSA in the germline V gene. The CDR3 DNA is TGTGCCAGCAGCCGATTACTAGCGGCAGAGACCCAGTACTTC. Protein product: CASSRLLAAETQYF.